This section outlines one TCR beta chain sequence together with its context. What antigen it recognizes has not been identified. Base-call qualities are not available, and no considerably larger clone is one nucleotide away. The immunoSEQ Assay was the method used to sequence TCRbeta CDR3 regions. After extraction, genomic DNA underwent amplification by bias-controlled multiplex PCR, followed by high-throughput sequencing. Per the authors' processing: To quantify the absolute abundance of every unique TCRbeta CDR3 region, sequences were collapsed and filtered. T cell fraction was estimated by normalizing TCRbeta template counts to usable DNA, which was measured by amplifying reference genes present in all nucleated cells. Repertoire TCRs were annotated as SARS-CoV-2-specific when V gene, CDR3 amino acid sequence and J gene were exactly matched to a known reactive TCR set. The reference SARS-CoV-2 TCR set came from MIRA and was filtered for enrichment in COVID-19-positive ImmuneCODE repertoires, removing public or cross-reactive TCRs. Drawing on the MIRA antigens, annotated TCRs were analysed further at the level of specific ORF or position within ORF. Breadth was defined as the number of annotated unique rearrangements divided by the total number of unique productive rearrangements, and depth was defined as the summed frequency of the annotated unique rearrangements. Group comparisons of TCR breadth used two-sided Wilcoxon rank-sum tests. Entries here come from immuneACCESS through TCRdb and include only in-frame sequences with V and J called. Some clones fail to appear in such tables; in the studies checked, an unresolved V gene covers under half of the shortfall, and the cause of the remainder is unknown. V, J and clone size derive from that table, while D and trimming were established from the DNA sequence. This sample gives about 320,000 clones in total; roughly 86% of them show up just once. More than 1.5% of the sample is taken by the ten largest.

Ends trimmed: V by 6 bases, J by 1 base; bases unmatched to a gene: 9. CDR1 and CDR2 were assigned from the germline V gene as WSHSY and SAAADI. Taken from cysteine to phenylalanine, the CDR3 has 15 residues. CDR3 DNA only is kept here, 45 bases in frame from base 1. This specimen comes from a study of Ad26.COV2.S vaccination and SARS-CoV-2 variants (dated by TCRdb to about 2021). Study-wide context: Vaccine-arm donors came from COV1001, a multicentre, randomized, double-blind, placebo-controlled phase I-IIa trial of Ad26.COV2.S in healthy adults. Sequencing of the TCRbeta repertoire served to evaluate the specificity and breadth of SARS-CoV-2-reactive T cell receptors following Ad26.COV2.S vaccination. The TCR-sequenced set comprised approximately 30 samples: some 19 Ad26.COV2.S vaccine recipients, 5 placebo recipients and 8 SARS-CoV-2 convalescent individuals. Investigators did not know the trial group allocation while performing experiments and assessing outcomes. Participants in the trial were split at random into five groups of five each, receiving low-dose or high-dose Ad26.COV2.S once or twice, or else placebo on both occasions. Ad26.COV2.S was administered intramuscularly at 5 x 10^10 or 1 x 10^11 viral particles, either as a single shot or as two shots given 56 days apart.

What the work shows at the level of the full study, not this receptor alone: Vaccine and placebo recipients had comparable non-spike TCR breadth, which fits with the vaccine containing only spike. Ad26.COV2.S recipients had higher spike-specific TCR breadth than placebo recipients (P = 0.0014). After vaccination, spike-specific CD8+ and CD4+ T cell responses were reported to show substantial breadth. The study lacked the statistical power to compare responses across vaccine doses or regimens. According to the authors, total T cell responses may have been underestimated by the TCR breadth and depth analyses.

The label giving this sample's treatment or condition can be read as: some 20 received Ad26.COV2.S at low or high dose, single or two shots; 5 received placebo; per-sample allocation not given. Repertoires of vaccine and placebo recipients were sequenced from samples taken on day 63 after the first injection. Cohort 1b enrolled about 25 adults aged 18-55 years at a single site in Boston, USA, between 29 July and 7 August 2020. Ad26.COV2.S was a replication-incompetent adenovirus type 26 vector expressing a prefusion-stabilized SARS-CoV-2 spike protein from the original Wuhan strain. This sequence uses TRBV10-2 and TRBJ2-7, and 7 junction bases match TRBD1. This clonotype was sampled from a person aged 18-65 years who received the Ad26.COV2.S COVID-19 vaccine or a placebo. The sample in question was peripheral blood, obtained in a trial of Ad26.COV2.S vaccine versus placebo. The CDR3 sequence is CASSAPDRASYEQYF. The nucleotides are TGCGCCAGCAGCGCCCCCGACAGGGCTTCCTACGAGCAGTACTTC.